The 30 T cell receptor beta chains below were found in one sample sequenced in a study of blood T cell repertoires in COVID-19. This table comes from immunoSEQ multiplex PCR, and its TCRdb copy is limited to in-frame clones, with some not included. Of 200,000 or so clones listed, roughly 91% were seen once; the top ten hold 7% to 8.5%. The sequenced sample was PBMCs or T cells enriched from blood (not recorded which). These receptors originate from a man aged 30 to 39 in a cohort exposed to, infected with or recovered from COVID-19 (not recorded which).

In this sample, this clone turned up once. The CDR3 spells CASSPSVVSYEQYF. The CDR3 DNA follows: TGTGCCAGCTCACCATCAGTTGTATCCTACGAGCAGTACTTC. The V call is TRBV18, the J call TRBJ2-7; D gene unclear. V was trimmed by 2 bases and J by 1 base, leaving 9 bases between them. Germline V gives CDR1 KGHSH, CDR2 LQKENI. The CDR3 loop spans 14 amino acids.

This chain uses TRBV27 with TRBJ2-1; TRBD2 agrees at 10 bases. Germline V gives CDR1 MNHEY, CDR2 SMNVEV (reference sequence). With 6 bases clipped from V and 3 bases from J, the junction kept 5 bases outside the gene matches. The CDR3 has 15 residues. In DNA, the CDR3 is TGTGCCAGCAGCCCGACTAGCGGGCGCTACAATGAGCAGTTCTTC. It translates to CASSPTSGRYNEQFF.

The chain combines TRBV6-5 with TRBJ1-1, with 8 bases lining up with TRBD1. Trimming took 5 bases from V and 5 from J; bases not matched to a gene: 10. The CDR3 totals 15 residues. From germline, CDR1 is MNHEY and CDR2 SVGAGI. CDR3 coding DNA: TGTGCCAGCAGTCGGGACAGGAGGTTAAGTACTGAAGCTTTCTTT. The encoded protein is CASSRDRRLSTEAFF.

V usage is TRBV28 and J usage is TRBJ2-1, with 8 bases fitting TRBD2. Germline CDR1 is MDHEN and CDR2 is SYDVKM. The V segment lost 5 bases and the J segment 8 bases; nucleotides outside the gene matches: 8. The CDR3 spans 14 residues. This chain's CDR3 is CASSHGLAGDEQFF. The CDR3 DNA sequence: TGTGCCAGCAGTCACGGACTAGCAGGCGATGAGCAGTTCTTC. Looking up the rest from reference TRBV28 and TRBJ2-1 gives the full variable domain: DVKVTQSSRYLVKRTGEKVFLECVQDMDHENMFWYRQDPGLGLRLIYFSYDVKMKEKGDIPEGYSVSREKKERFSLILESASTNQTSMYLCASSHGLAGDEQFFGPGTRLTVL.

This chain connects TRBV5-1 to TRBJ2-2; TRBD1 agrees at 10 bases. The CDR3 is 16 amino acids. The germline CDR1 and CDR2 sequences are SGHRS and YFSETQ. V shed 4 bases, J shed 4 bases, and the junction held 7 bases outside the gene matches. CDR3 DNA sequence: TGCGCCAGCAGCGCCGGGACAGGGGTGGGCACCGGGGAGCTGTTTTTT. It encodes CASSAGTGVGTGELFF.

The V gene is TRBV10-1, the J gene TRBJ2-1; 9 positions match TRBD2. CDR1 and CDR2 (germline): WNHNN, SYGVQD (reference sequence). The CDR3 extends over 15 amino acids. V shed 10 bases and J 6 bases; nucleotides not matched to a gene: 13. The CDR3 DNA follows: TGCGCCAACCCCCCCATAGCGGGAGTTAGCAATGAGCAGTTCTTC. Residues: CANPPIAGVSNEQFF.

This chain connects TRBV7-8 to TRBJ2-1, with D perhaps TRBD2 (6 bases). The V gene's germline CDR1 is SGHVS and CDR2 FQNEAQ. This CDR3 comprises 16 residues. V was pared by 4 bases and J by 4 bases, with 17 bases between. The CDR3 region has the DNA TGTGCCAGCAGCTCCTTCCGGGCCCGGGGGTACAATGAGCAGTTCTTC. Its translation: CASSSFRARGYNEQFF. The complete variable domain, with remaining parts taken from reference TRBV7-8 and TRBJ2-1, reads GAGVSQSPRYKVAKRGQDVALRCDPISGHVSLFWYQQALGQGPEFLTYFQNEAQLDKSGLPSDRFFAERPEGSVSTLKIQRTQQEDSAVYLCASSSFRARGYNEQFFGPGTRLTVL.

The chain is built from TRBV7-6 and TRBJ1-4; tentative D call: TRBD1 (6 bases). CDR1 is SGHVS and CDR2 is FNYEAQ in the germline V gene. The germline V and J ends were trimmed by 2 bases and 3 bases, with 10 bases remaining between them. CDR3 length: 15 amino acids. The CDR3 here is CASSLPQGPNEKLFF. CDR3 DNA: TGTGCCAGCAGCTTACCACAGGGACCTAATGAAAAACTGTTTTTT.

The chain uses TRBV7-3 and TRBJ2-1, with a weak D call TRBD2 (5 bases). The CDR3 runs to 14 residues. CDR1 is SGHTA, CDR2 FQGTGA, per germline. Trimming removed 4 bases at V and 0 bases at J, with 7 bases between. The CDR3 region is CASSSAGSYNEQFF. The DNA for the CDR3 is TGTGCCAGCAGCTCCGCGGGCTCCTACAATGAGCAGTTCTTC.

The chain recombines TRBV6-5 with TRBJ1-2, with D unclear. Trimming left V 8 bases short and J 2 bases short, with 12 bases between. This CDR3 region has 13 residues. From germline, CDR1 is MNHEY and CDR2 SVGAGI. The chain's CDR3 is CASARGDNYGYTF. The CDR3 DNA reads TGTGCCAGCGCCCGTGGAGACAACTATGGCTACACCTTC.

This rearrangement joins TRBV5-5 to TRBJ2-2; a weak D match, TRBD1 (6 bases). In germline, CDR1 is SGHKS, CDR2 YYEKEE (reference sequence). Trimming removed 4 bases at V and 1 base at J, with 8 bases between. The CDR3 has 14 amino acids. CDR3 coding DNA: TGTGCCAGCAGCAGGACAGTGAACACCGGGGAGCTGTTTTTT. Residues: CASSRTVNTGELFF.

The DNA for the CDR3 is TGTGCCAGCAGCTTAGGTAGGACAGGGGGTTACGAGCAGTACTTC. Its protein is CASSLGRTGGYEQYF. The chain joins TRBV7-8 to TRBJ2-7; 10 nucleotides agree with TRBD1. After removal of 1 base from V and 4 bases from J, the junction contained 4 bases not matched to a gene. This CDR3 has 15 residues. Germline CDR1 SGHVS, CDR2 FQNEAQ.

The rearrangement joins TRBV27 to TRBJ2-7; D is ambiguous. CDR1 is MNHEY and CDR2 is SMNVEV in the germline V gene (reference sequence). The CDR3 totals 14 residues. Trimming took 3 bases from V and 1 from J, leaving 10 bases between them. The CDR3 sequence is CASSLTLQSYEQYF. The DNA of the CDR3 is TGTGCCAGCAGTTTGACCTTACAGTCCTACGAGCAGTACTTC.

The genes are TRBV28 and TRBJ2-7; D is uncertain. This CDR3 has 12 amino acids. With 2 bases removed from V and 5 bases from J, the gap between germline ends came to 7 bases. Germline lookup yields CDR1 MDHEN and CDR2 SYDVKM. Written as DNA, the CDR3 is TGTGCCAGCAGTTTAACTACTCACGAGCAGTACTTC. Translating it yields CASSLTTHEQYF.

The chain links TRBV19 to TRBJ1-1; D may be TRBD1 (6 bases). There are 14 residues in the CDR3. CDR1 and CDR2 (germline): LNHDA, SQIVND (reference sequence). Deletions cut 6 bases from V and 4 bases from J, with 15 bases between. The DNA for the CDR3 is TGTGCCAGTAGGAAGGGACACTACTTCACTGAAGCTTTCTTT. This codes for CASRKGHYFTEAFF. Using reference TRBV19 and TRBJ1-1 for the parts outside the CDR3, the full variable domain is DGGITQSPKYLFRKEGQNVTLSCEQNLNHDAMYWYRQDPGQGLRLIYYSQIVNDFQKGDIAEGYSVSREKKESFPLTVTSAQKNPTAFYLCASRKGHYFTEAFFGQGTRLTVV.

The J gene is TRBJ1-3, the V gene TRBV3-1 (or the pseudogene TRBV3-2); D gene ambiguous. The length of the CDR3 is 12 residues. Trimming removed 6 bases at V and 3 bases at J, with 6 bases between. Germline assignment: CDR1 LGHDT and CDR2 YNNKEL (reference sequence). The CDR3: CASRGLGNTIYF. CDR3 nucleotides: TGTGCCAGCAGGGGCCTTGGAAACACCATATATTTT.

The chain combines TRBV4-1 with TRBJ1-3; D ambiguous. Trimming pared 3 bases from V and 2 bases from J, leaving 8 bases between. CDR1 is MGHRA, CDR2 YSYEKL, per germline. The CDR3 is made up of 14 amino acids. CDR3: CASSHPLAGNTIYF. The CDR3, as DNA: TGCGCCAGCAGCCACCCCCTTGCTGGAAACACCATATATTTT.

The V call is TRBV19, the J call TRBJ1-5; 8 bases are shared with TRBD1. The J segment lost 4 bases and the V segment lost 6 bases, leaving 2 bases of the junction unmatched. Germline loops: CDR1 LNHDA, CDR2 SQIVND (reference sequence). The CDR3 extends over 13 amino acids. CDR3: CASRDRENQPQHF. For the CDR3, the DNA is TGTGCCAGTAGGGACAGGGAGAATCAGCCCCAGCATTTT.

The CDR3 here is CASSRKVPGQTDTQYF. The CDR3 DNA reads as TGTGCCAGCAGCCGAAAAGTCCCTGGGCAAACAGATACGCAGTATTTT. The chain carries TRBV21-1 and TRBJ2-3; TRBD1, as called in the table, went unchecked against the DNA. TRBV21-1 is classified as a pseudogene. The CDR3 spans 16 residues.

The gene calls are TRBV19 and TRBJ1-5; 9 nucleotides match TRBD1. The junction had 9 bases not matched to a gene; V was cut back by 4 bases and J by 2 bases. The germline CDR1 and CDR2 sequences are LNHDA and SQIVND (reference sequence). CDR3 length: 17 residues. This CDR3 is CASSTTRRQGGNQPQHF. CDR3 bases: TGTGCCAGTAGTACTACCCGGAGACAGGGGGGCAATCAGCCCCAGCATTTT.

V gene TRBV18 combines with J gene TRBJ1-4; D remains unclear. Germline V gene lookup returns CDR1 KGHSH and CDR2 LQKENI. The germline V and J ends were trimmed by 3 bases and 8 bases, with 13 bases remaining between them. This CDR3 has 14 amino acids. The CDR3 nucleotides are TGTGCCAGCTCACCCTCCGAACTACGGGAAAAACTGTTTTTT. This sequence encodes CASSPSELREKLFF. The full variable domain, its missing parts supplied by reference TRBV18 and TRBJ1-4, is NAGVMQNPRHLVRRRGQEARLRCSPMKGHSHVYWYRQLPEEGLKFMVYLQKENIIDESGMPKERFSAEFPKEGPSILRIQQVVRGDSAAYFCASSPSELREKLFFGSGTQLSVL.

The chain carries TRBV5-1 and TRBJ2-1, with D perhaps matching TRBD2 (6 bases). Germline V gene data show CDR1 as SGHRS and CDR2 as YFSETQ. This CDR3 contains 19 residues. V was cut by 4 bases and J by 0 bases, with 23 bases left in between. The CDR3 DNA reads TGCGCCAGCAGCGCATCCGGGACTCTAGGAGAGAGCTCCTACAATGAGCAGTTCTTC. Protein: CASSASGTLGESSYNEQFF. Filled out from reference TRBV5-1 and TRBJ2-1, the complete variable domain reads KAGVTQTPRYLIKTRGQQVTLSCSPISGHRSVSWYQQTPGQGLQFLFEYFSETQRNKGNFPGRFSGRQFSNSRSEMNVSTLELGDSALYLCASSASGTLGESSYNEQFFGPGTRLTVL.

The chain joins TRBV7-2 to TRBJ2-1; D is perhaps TRBD1 (5 bases). V lost 5 bases, J lost 4 bases, and 12 bases lay in between. Germline CDR1 reads SGHTA; CDR2 reads FQGNSA. This CDR3 contains 14 residues. The CDR3 reads CASSVNTGYNEQFF. As DNA, the CDR3 is TGTGCCAGCAGCGTAAACACAGGATACAATGAGCAGTTCTTC.

V is TRBV29-1 and J is TRBJ1-1, with D tentatively TRBD1 (6 bases). Deletions cut 5 bases from V and 7 bases from J, with 26 bases between. Germline assignment: CDR1 SQVTM and CDR2 ANQGSEA. The CDR3 spans 16 residues. The CDR3: CSVSAGSTGTRGEAFF. As DNA, the CDR3 is TGCAGCGTTTCCGCTGGCTCTACCGGGACAAGGGGTGAAGCTTTCTTT.

The V and J genes are TRBV7-8 and TRBJ2-6, with D hard to call. V lost 1 base to trimming and J lost 0 bases, with 13 bases between them. This CDR3 comprises 18 residues. Germline CDR1 and CDR2: SGHVS and FQNEAQ. CDR3 DNA sequence: TGTGCCAGCAGCTTAGTACAGCCAAGCCCCTCTGGGGCCAACGTCCTGACTTTC. Its protein is CASSLVQPSPSGANVLTF.

V usage is TRBV27 and J usage is TRBJ2-7, with 9 bases identical to TRBD1. Germline V gene data show CDR1 as MNHEY and CDR2 as SMNVEV (reference sequence). J lost 5 bases, V lost 3 bases, and 11 bases had no gene match. This CDR3 contains 16 residues. The CDR3 DNA is TGTGCCAGCAGTTTTGGCGCTTGGGACAGGGCTAACGAGCAGTACTTC. Protein: CASSFGAWDRANEQYF.

This chain joins TRBV12-3 or TRBV12-4 and TRBJ1-1; D not certain. The CDR3 has 10 residues. The V end was cut by 7 bases, the J end by 11 bases, with 11 bases between. The CDR3 nucleotides read TGTGCCAGCACAGGCACCTCGGCTTTCTTT. Its translation: CASTGTSAFF.

A single count supports this clone. The chain employs TRBV9 and TRBJ2-3, with D possibly being TRBD1 (6 bases). V lost 1 base and J 0 bases, leaving 24 bases between the germline ends. There are 20 residues in the CDR3. The germline gives CDR1 SGDLS, CDR2 YYNGEE. CDR3: CASSVFGVPGGLTSTDTQYF. DNA of the CDR3: TGTGCCAGCAGCGTATTTGGAGTTCCTGGGGGCCTAACGAGCACAGATACGCAGTATTTT. The full variable domain, its missing parts supplied by reference TRBV9 and TRBJ2-3, is DSGVTQTPKHLITATGQRVTLRCSPRSGDLSVYWYQQSLDQGLQFLIQYYNGEERAKGNILERFSAQQFPDLHSELNLSSLELGDSALYFCASSVFGVPGGLTSTDTQYFGPGTRLTVL.

The rearrangement links TRBV7-2 to TRBJ2-5; 9 bases agree with TRBD2. The CDR3 covers 15 residues. Germline trimming cut 5 bases from V and 5 bases from J; bases unmatched to any gene: 9. The germline V gene encodes CDR1 SGHTA and CDR2 FQGNSA. In nucleotides, the CDR3 is TGTGCCAGCAGCCCGCCGGGACTAGCTACGGAGACCCAGTACTTC. Translating gives CASSPPGLATETQYF.

V usage is TRBV5-1 and J usage is TRBJ2-7, with 7 bases aligning to TRBD1. V trimming: 4 bases; J trimming: 4 bases; junction bases outside the gene matches: 8. Per germline, CDR1 SGHRS and CDR2 YFSETQ. The CDR3 is 14 amino acids. CDR3 sequence (DNA): TGCGCCAGCAGCCTGGGGACAGAACTTTACGAGCAGTACTTC. As protein: CASSLGTELYEQYF.